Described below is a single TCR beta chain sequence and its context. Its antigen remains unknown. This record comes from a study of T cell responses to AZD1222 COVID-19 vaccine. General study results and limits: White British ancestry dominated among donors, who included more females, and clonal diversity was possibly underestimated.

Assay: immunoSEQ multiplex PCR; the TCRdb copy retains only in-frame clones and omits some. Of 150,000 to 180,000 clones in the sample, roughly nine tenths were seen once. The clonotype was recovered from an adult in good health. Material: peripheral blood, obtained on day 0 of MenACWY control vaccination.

The CDR3: CAWSVAGPYEQYF. The CDR3 DNA is TGTGCCTGGAGTGTAGCCGGACCCTACGAGCAGTACTTC. The chain links TRBV30 to TRBJ2-7; D is unclear. The V end was cut by 0 bases, the J end by 2 bases, with 8 bases between. This CDR3 is 13 amino acids long. CDR1 is GTSNPN and CDR2 is SVGIG in the germline V gene (reference sequence).